This TCR beta chain was observed in a study of response to subunit inactivated influenza vaccine (dated by TCRdb to 2017 to 2018). About the study as a whole: The study used deep quantitative T cell receptor repertoire profiling to track responses to a trivalent subunit inactivated influenza vaccine.

Looking up the germline V gene yields CDR1 LGHNA and CDR2 YSLEER. V gives up 0 bases and J gives up 4 bases, and the segment between their germline ends measures 8 bases. From cysteine to phenylalanine, the CDR3 is 14 amino acids long. Kept here is only the CDR3 DNA, which spans 42 bases and is read in frame from base 1. Receptors were amplified or captured by RT-PCR. Instrument used: Illumina HiSeq 2500. TCRdb reran the public reads through fastp at Q25 and MiXCR, keeping productive beta chains. Under each unique CDR3 protein, matching rows form one entry showing the most common genes and DNA. The sample table lists 450,000 to 600,000 distinct CDR3 sequences, 6.5% to 8% of them with a count of one. The ten largest clonotypes hold approximately 12% of the sample. Paper-wide results and their limitations: According to the authors, only a limited number of new T cells may be recruited by each seasonal influenza vaccination.

As concerns this clonotype: There is no known antigen for this receptor. No much larger clone is present one base from it, and per-base qualities are unavailable.

The sequence was obtained from a man aged 45 to 75 who received an inactivated influenza vaccine. Donor details come from another sample of the same person, matched by shared clones. Sequenced here: PBMCs from blood, sampled less than 30 months after vaccination. The chain uses TRBV4-3 and TRBJ2-3; no confident D gene assignment can be made. The DNA sequence reads TGCGCCAGCAGCCAAGATTCGGGCCCAGATACGCAGTATTTT. This yields the protein CASSQDSGPDTQYF.